One T cell receptor beta chain is described in this entry. Its antigen is not yet known. No much larger clone is present one base from it, and per-base qualities are unavailable. The source of the sample is a study of blood T cell repertoires in COVID-19 (TCRdb year 2020). Broadly, across the study: The collaborator samples originated in the United States, Italy and Spain and spanned the acute and convalescent phases of COVID-19. Deeply sampled blood TCRbeta repertoires from subjects exposed to, actively infected with, or recovered from COVID-19 were included in the dataset. The repertoires were made available in a free public database intended to serve as a resource for research on the immune response to SARS-CoV-2. Sample metadata almost always included a de-identified subject ID, COVID-19 status, age in years and sex. HLA class I and class II types, where available, came from metadata supplied by the sample provider rather than from assay-based typing. The samples were drawn from the first 160 participants of the ongoing ImmuneRACE study and from some 1,300 subjects provided by 6 global collaborators. The material from the prospective study consisted of cDNA or gDNA derived from T cells, B-cell-depleted T cells, or PBMCs. What the research found in general, with its limitations: The amount of clinical and demographic metadata varied by source and participant and was provided uncurated.

The immunoSEQ Assay, a bias-controlled multiplex PCR, was used to amplify TCRbeta CDR3 regions from genomic DNA. For the original study's pipeline: The number of nucleated cells in each sample was estimated from the amplification of reference gene primers within the assay. Sequence reads were collapsed and filtered to measure the absolute abundance of every unique TCRbeta CDR3 rearrangement. For each sample, productive Simpson clonality was calculated as the square root of Simpson's diversity index over productive rearrangements. Not all clones reach the TCRdb copy of this immuneACCESS table, which keeps in-frame sequences only. Checked studies attribute under half of the gap to unresolved V genes and leave the rest unexplained. That table supplies the V and J calls and clone size; D and trimming were determined from the DNA. Here the sample has 300,000 to 350,000 clones; around 90% occur a single time. The ten largest clonotypes hold over 4.5% of the sample.

Via the germline V gene, CDR1 is KGHDR and CDR2 SFDVKD. The CDR3 measures 15 amino acids from cysteine to phenylalanine. The sequence is cut down to CDR3 DNA, 45 bases in frame from base 1. The V end gives up 4 bases and the J end 2 bases, leaving 7 bases in the junction not matched to a gene. Enrolling through a virtual design, the prospective study's participants ranged in age from roughly 18 to 90 years and lived across roughly 24 United States geographic areas. To assign participants to cohorts, the prospective study relied on clinical history that participants themselves reported in a screening survey and a study questionnaire. For ImmuneRACE Cohort 3, a participant was defined as recovered based on two consecutive negative NP/OP PCR tests, clearance by a healthcare professional, or resolution of symptoms. In the prospective study, whole blood, serum and a nasopharyngeal or oropharyngeal swab were collected from each participant by mobile phlebotomists. Participants in the prospective study had the option to provide additional blood draws and questionnaires over an approximately 2-month period. Prospective study blood samples were shipped either frozen or at room temperature before DNA extraction.

The chain uses TRBV24-1 and TRBJ2-7; 7 bases in between match TRBD1. The specimen sequenced was PBMCs or T cells enriched from blood (not recorded which). The sequence was collected from a man aged 30 to 39 who had recovered from COVID-19. The CDR3 reads CATSDPTGQPYEQYF. The DNA sequence is TGTGCCACCAGTGACCCGACGGGACAGCCCTACGAGCAGTACTTC.